The entry that follows covers one T cell receptor (beta chain) sequence. As yet, its antigen is unknown. This sample stems from a study of circulating and synovial CD4+ cells in juvenile arthritis. Profiled with immunoSEQ multiplex PCR; TCRdb holds only in-frame clones, not every one. The sample contains about 33,000 clones, roughly 96% of which appear only once. Donors were patients with active juvenile idiopathic arthritis. V lost 3 bases, J lost 0 bases, and 10 bases lay in between. The germline V gene encodes CDR1 SGHRS and CDR2 YFSETQ. There are 15 residues in the CDR3. Study-wide findings and caveats: Compared with bulk blood, circulating pathogenic-like lymphocytes shared substantially more CDR3 sequences with synovial T cells. T cell genome counts differed by at least an order of magnitude between CPL and CD4 samples. Some such blood samples were as oligoclonal as synovium.

This chain connects TRBV5-1 to TRBJ2-1; D is uncertain. The source is a human donor with juvenile idiopathic arthritis. Material: CD4+ T cells from blood. The CDR3 loop reads CASSSTRNSYNEQFF. The CDR3 coding sequence is TGCGCCAGCAGCTCCACTCGAAACTCCTACAATGAGCAGTTCTTC.